Listed here are 10 T cell receptor beta chains from one sample, sequenced in a study of tumor-infiltrating lymphocytes in localized non-small cell lung cancer. This table comes from immunoSEQ multiplex PCR, and its TCRdb copy is limited to in-frame clones, with some not included. This table has approximately 12,000 clones, 60% to 85% appearing once. Sequencing input: lung tumor tissue. The receptors here all came from a human donor with non-small cell lung cancer.

This clone was seen just once. V and J are TRBV30 and TRBJ2-7; 9 bases align to TRBD1. CDR1 GTSNPN and CDR2 SVGIG come from the germline V gene (reference sequence). CDR3 length: 12 residues. V lost 2 bases and J lost 6; bases outside the gene matches: 2. In DNA, the CDR3 is TGTGCCTGGAGTCCGGACAGGGGCGAGCAGTACTTC. Its translation is CAWSPDRGEQYF.

This chain links TRBV7-2 with TRBJ1-2; D is perhaps TRBD1 (5 bases). Germline assignment: CDR1 SGHTA and CDR2 FQGNSA. CDR3 size: 12 residues. The V gene lost 2 bases and the J gene lost 10 bases, with 11 bases spanning the gap. The CDR3 here is CASSLIGAYYTF. For the CDR3, the DNA is TGTGCCAGCAGCTTAATTGGGGCCTACTACACCTTC.

This chain connects TRBV2 to TRBJ2-1; no definite D call. Germline V lookup: CDR1 SNHLY, CDR2 FYNNEI. Between the trimmed V and J ends, which lost 5 bases and 4 bases, there was a span of 6 bases. This CDR3 has 12 amino acids. CDR3 sequence reads: CASSQDYNEQFF. For the CDR3, the DNA is TGTGCCAGCAGTCAGGATTACAATGAGCAGTTCTTC.

This chain uses TRBV5-1 with TRBJ2-7; D is unclear. This CDR3 contains 15 residues. Per the germline V gene, CDR1 is SGHRS and CDR2 is YFSETQ. Trimming took off 6 bases at V and 5 bases at J, with 21 bases between the two ends. The CDR3 bases are TGCGCCAGCACCCCTGCAGCGCAGGTAGCTAACGAGCAGTACTTC. Translation gives CASTPAAQVANEQYF. The full variable domain, in which reference TRBV5-1 and TRBJ2-7 provide the parts outside the CDR3, is KAGVTQTPRYLIKTRGQQVTLSCSPISGHRSVSWYQQTPGQGLQFLFEYFSETQRNKGNFPGRFSGRQFSNSRSEMNVSTLELGDSALYLCASTPAAQVANEQYFGPGTRLTVT.

The chain has TRBV5-1 and TRBJ1-1; D not certain. In germline, CDR1 is SGHRS, CDR2 YFSETQ. This CDR3 contains 14 residues. V lost 0 bases and J lost 0, with 6 bases in between. The CDR3 sequence is CASSLAQMNTEAFF. CDR3 coding DNA: TGCGCCAGCAGCTTGGCACAGATGAACACTGAAGCTTTCTTT.

This sequence joins TRBV19 and TRBJ2-7; 10 bases fit TRBD1. CDR3 length equals 16 residues. Germline assignment: CDR1 LNHDA and CDR2 SQIVND (reference sequence). The V and J ends lost 8 bases and 3 bases, in that order; junction bases with no gene match: 13. The CDR3 DNA reads TGTGCCAGTTCAGAGGGCTCGGGGACAGGGGTCTACGAGCAGTACTTC. Translated: CASSEGSGTGVYEQYF.

The rearrangement links TRBV5-1 to TRBJ2-3; D is perhaps TRBD1 (7 bases). The CDR3 is 13 amino acids. Germline V gene lookup returns CDR1 SGHRS and CDR2 YFSETQ. The V end lost 7 bases, the J end lost 6 bases, and 15 bases lay between the germline ends. CDR3 residues: CASGRTGLDTQYF. As DNA, the CDR3 is TGCGCCAGCGGGAGGACAGGACTCGATACGCAGTATTTT.

The genes are TRBV6-5 and TRBJ2-7; 7 nucleotides match TRBD2. The CDR3 spans 14 residues. With V trimmed by 6 bases and J by 1 base, 6 bases remained unmatched. In germline, CDR1 is MNHEY, CDR2 SVGAGI. In DNA, the CDR3 is TGTGCCAGCAGACCGGGAGGCTATTCCTACGAGCAGTACTTC. Its translation: CASRPGGYSYEQYF.

V and J are TRBV6-5 and TRBJ2-2; tentative D call: TRBD1 (6 bases). Trimming took off 7 bases at V and 6 bases at J, with 18 bases between the two ends. The CDR3 is made up of 15 amino acids. The germline V gene encodes CDR1 MNHEY and CDR2 SVGAGI. The CDR3 bases are TGTGCCAGCAAGCTGGGGGCTAGTAGGTCCGGGGAGCTGTTTTTT. Its protein is CASKLGASRSGELFF.

V is TRBV6-6 and J is TRBJ1-2; the match to TRBD1 covers 7 bases. Per germline, CDR1 MNHNY and CDR2 SVGAGI (reference sequence). The CDR3 is 15 amino acids. V lost 0 bases, J lost 6 bases, and 7 bases stayed unmatched. CDR3 in DNA: TGTGCCAGCAGTTACTCGAAGGGCAGGGGGAATGGCTACACCTTC. Encoded protein: CASSYSKGRGNGYTF.